A single sample is the source of the 4 T cell receptor beta chains below, sequenced in a study of long-term antiretroviral therapy in people with HIV. Run at survey level, the immunoSEQ assay was version v3.0. Produced via immunoSEQ multiplex PCR; TCRdb's table is partial and in-frame only. The profile shows about 40,000 clones, about 86% of them singletons. The sequences come from unsorted PBMCs, collected 1.2 years after starting antiretroviral therapy. Source of these receptors: a woman aged 45 to 65 with HIV.

The V call is TRBV2, the J call TRBJ2-5; D is perhaps TRBD2 (5 bases). Germline V lookup: CDR1 SNHLY, CDR2 FYNNEI. V gave up 1 base and J gave up 5 bases, with 5 bases separating them. The CDR3 contains 12 residues. CDR3 nucleotide sequence: TGTGCCAGCAGTGAAGAGCGGGAGACCCAGTACTTC. Protein sequence: CASSEERETQYF.

The CDR3, as DNA: TGTGCCAGCAGCACTCCCGTATGGACAGGGGACACCGGGGAGCTGTTTTTT. This translates into CASSTPVWTGDTGELFF. The chain joins TRBV7-9 to TRBJ2-2; 9 bases match TRBD1. After removal of 5 bases from V and 3 bases from J, the junction contained 10 bases not matched to a gene. This CDR3 spans 17 amino acids. Germline V gene lookup returns CDR1 SEHNR and CDR2 FQNEAQ (reference sequence). Drawing the rest from reference TRBV7-9 and TRBJ2-2, the complete variable domain is DTGVSQNPRHKITKRGQNVTFRCDPISEHNRLYWYRQTLGQGPEFLTYFQNEAQLEKSRLLSDRFSAERPKGSFSTLEIQRTEQGDSAMYLCASSTPVWTGDTGELFFGEGSRLTVL.

This rearrangement joins TRBV6-5 to TRBJ2-1; 7 bases match TRBD1. From germline, CDR1 is MNHEY and CDR2 SVGAGI. This CDR3 region has 15 residues. The ends lost 6 bases at V and 6 bases at J; junction bases unmatched: 11. CDR3 coding DNA: TGTGCCAGCAGCTTGGGACAGATTCCCGTCAATGAGCAGTTCTTC. As protein: CASSLGQIPVNEQFF.

This sequence joins TRBV5-1 and TRBJ2-3; D perhaps matches TRBD1 (6 bases). The germline V gene has CDR1 SGHRS and CDR2 YFSETQ. The CDR3 has 13 residues. Trimming removed 4 bases at V and 3 bases at J, with 9 bases between. The CDR3 region is CASSGQMTDTQYF. The CDR3, as DNA: TGCGCCAGCAGCGGACAGATGACAGATACGCAGTATTTT.